This T cell receptor (beta chain) was recovered during a study of T cells in Graves' hyperthyroidism and ophthalmopathy. No ophthalmopathy progression within 18 months constituted stable Graves' hyperthyroidism. Uncontrolled infection, other autoimmune disease, pregnancy or lactation barred patients from enrollment. Overall study findings and caveats: The blood repertoire included most of the expanded thyroid clonotypes above 0.001. A model using 13 V-J features told ophthalmopathy apart from stable hyperthyroidism.

In the case of this clonotype: The antigen remains undetermined.

Amplification of TCR beta CDR3 regions used RNA as the template. TCR CDR3 regions were first amplified by RT-PCR with HTBI primers. Each CDR3 protein is one row after TCRdb ran MiXCR on the multiplex PCR reads. The sample yields about 610,000 distinct CDR3 sequences, around 46% seen once. The specimen sequenced was peripheral blood or thyroid tissue (not recorded which). The receptor was isolated from a young woman with Graves' hyperthyroidism.

CDR3 nucleotides: TGTGCCAGCAGCAGCTCGACAGGGTCGAGGAGTTCACCCCTCCACTTT. Residues: CASSSSTGSRSSPLHF. The rearrangement links TRBV7-9 to TRBJ1-6; TRBD1 matches 7 bases. Trimming cost V 5 bases and J 9 bases; bases outside gene matches: 13. Per the germline V gene, CDR1 is SEHNR and CDR2 is FQNEAQ (reference sequence). CDR3 length equals 16 residues.